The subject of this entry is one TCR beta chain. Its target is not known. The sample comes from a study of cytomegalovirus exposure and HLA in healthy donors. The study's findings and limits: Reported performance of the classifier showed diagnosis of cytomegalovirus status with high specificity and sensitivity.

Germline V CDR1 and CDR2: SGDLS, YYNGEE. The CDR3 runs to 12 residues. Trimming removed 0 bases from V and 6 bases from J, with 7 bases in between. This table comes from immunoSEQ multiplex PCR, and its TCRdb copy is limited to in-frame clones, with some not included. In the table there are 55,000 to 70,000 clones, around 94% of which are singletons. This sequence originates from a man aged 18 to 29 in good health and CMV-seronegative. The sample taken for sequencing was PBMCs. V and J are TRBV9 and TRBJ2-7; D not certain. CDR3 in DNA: TGTGCCAGCAGCGTAGATGGGCCCGAGCAGTACTTC. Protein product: CASSVDGPEQYF.